This T cell receptor (beta chain) was captured by sequencing in a study of identical twins. TCRdb re-derived calls from the 5' RACE reads in MiXCR, one entry per CDR3 protein. The table shows fewer than 900,000 distinct CDR3 sequences, with roughly 18% occurring only once. This clonotype has at least ten counts. What it binds is unknown. Germline V gene lookup returns CDR1 PRHDT and CDR2 FYEKMQ (reference sequence). Trimming cost V 3 bases and J 7 bases, with 7 bases left between them. CDR3 length equals 12 residues. Study results and caveats: Beta clonotypes that were abundant in cord blood contained fewer insertions, a pattern absent from memory repertoires.

These data were likewise used in another study, on T cells expressing NK-cell markers.

V and J are TRBV13 and TRBJ1-5; D gene uncertain. The sample was PBMCs. The receptor was derived from a woman aged 18-30 years in good health. The DNA for the CDR3 is TGTGCCAGCAGCTTCCCGGGGCAGCCCCAGCATTTT. This gives the protein CASSFPGQPQHF.